What follows are 6 T cell receptor beta chains derived from one specimen sequenced in a study of blood T cell repertoires in COVID-19. Clones were read by immunoSEQ multiplex PCR, and TCRdb kept only the in-frame ones, dropping some. The sample lists fewer than 350,000 clones, approximately 83% occurring once. Material for sequencing was peripheral blood. All receptors derive from a woman aged 30 to 39 who had recovered from COVID-19.

The V call is TRBV28, the J call TRBJ1-1, with D tentatively TRBD1 (6 bases). Trimming left V 6 bases short and J 4 bases short, with 12 bases between. The CDR3 loop spans 13 amino acids. The germline gives CDR1 MDHEN, CDR2 SYDVKM. CDR3 loop: CASRRQVPTEAFF. The CDR3 nucleotides are TGTGCCAGCAGGAGACAGGTGCCCACTGAAGCTTTCTTT.

This sequence joins TRBV29-1 and TRBJ2-2, with no clear D. Germline assignment: CDR1 SQVTM and CDR2 ANQGSEA. Trimming shortened V by 0 bases and J by 6 bases, and 8 bases separated the two germline ends. This CDR3 region has 13 residues. CDR3 coding DNA: TGCAGCGTTGAAGATCTCGTATCCGGGGAGCTGTTTTTT. This codes for CSVEDLVSGELFF.

The sample holds one count of this clone. This rearrangement joins TRBV6-4 to TRBJ2-1; 11 nucleotides agree with TRBD2. The junction had 8 bases not matched to a gene; V was cut back by 10 bases and J by 6 bases. This CDR3 has 14 residues. Germline CDR1 is MRHNA and CDR2 is SNTAGT. CDR3 sequence reads: CATRLSGGVNEQFF. CDR3 sequence (DNA): TGTGCCACCCGACTTAGCGGGGGGGTCAATGAGCAGTTCTTC.

This clone was counted a single time. J is TRBJ1-6 and V is TRBV24-1; D might be TRBD1 (6 bases). Germline assignment: CDR1 KGHDR and CDR2 SFDVKD. This CDR3 region has 14 residues. Trimming removed 3 bases at V and 4 bases at J, with 6 bases between. The CDR3: CATSDGQYNSPLHF. The DNA of the CDR3 is TGTGCCACCAGTGATGGACAGTATAATTCACCCCTCCACTTT.

The chain recombines TRBV10-3 with TRBJ2-2, with a tentative D call TRBD1 (5 bases). Trimming cost V 3 bases and J 2 bases, with 7 bases left between them. The germline V gene has CDR1 ENHRY and CDR2 SYGVKD. CDR3 length: 14 amino acids. CDR3 in DNA: TGTGCCATCAGTGATAGGGGAAACACCGGGGAGCTGTTTTTT. It yields the protein CAISDRGNTGELFF.

The chain carries TRBV13 and TRBJ2-7; D is ambiguous. The CDR3 totals 14 residues. Germline V gives CDR1 PRHDT, CDR2 FYEKMQ (reference sequence). The germline V and J ends were trimmed by 5 bases and 2 bases, with 13 bases remaining between them. In DNA form, the CDR3 reads TGTGCCAGCAGCCTTTCCTTGGGCCCCTACGAGCAGTACTTC. Its protein product is CASSLSLGPYEQYF.